A selection of T cell receptor beta chains follows, all from one sample in a study of blood T cell repertoires in COVID-19. The method was immunoSEQ multiplex PCR; TCRdb's version includes in-frame clones alone and lacks a portion of them. Among about 300,000 clones, nearly 90% were seen once, and the ten largest hold just under 9.5%. What was sequenced was peripheral blood. The receptor set was obtained from a man younger than 35 with active or convalescent COVID-19. Both conserved end residues are part of each CDR3. Clone size is not always given. Where it is, it says once, few, many or a class for expanded clones.

V	size	J	CDR3
TRBV7-2	NA	TRBJ1-4	CASSFGGAGEKLFF
TRBV13	NA	TRBJ1-2	CASSYTGERGYTF
TRBV15	once	TRBJ1-3	CATTPRQTSSGNTIYF
TRBV11-2	NA	TRBJ2-7	CASSLGRGLEQYF
TRBV6-5	NA	TRBJ2-1	CASRTSGGSYNEQFF
TRBV2	NA	TRBJ2-1	CASSETSPYNEQFF
TRBV29-1	NA	TRBJ2-7	CSVEGGGAYEQYF
TRBV4-1	NA	TRBJ1-1	CASSQAGGRNTEAFF
TRBV18	NA	TRBJ1-6	CASSPDRGYSPLHF
TRBV7-9	many	TRBJ2-1	CASSLAAGGFPYNEQFF
TRBV5-1	NA	TRBJ1-1	CASSSPAGDTEAFF
TRBV24-1	once	TRBJ2-7	CATSDLRTGESGYEQYF
TRBV10-2	NA	TRBJ1-1	CASSQQAELIVNTEAFF
TRBV6-5	NA	TRBJ2-3	CASDTSSGKDTQYF
TRBV27	once	TRBJ1-6	CASSFGTGVNSPLHF
TRBV6-4	NA	TRBJ1-5	CASSGNLGQPQHF
TRBV6-6	few	TRBJ1-1	CASTAGTEAFF
TRBV6-5	NA	TRBJ2-7	CASSPGGEATNEQYF
TRBV5-1	NA	TRBJ2-7	CASSEGYEQYF
TRBV7-2	once	TRBJ2-1	CASSLETGGVLFF
TRBV7-9	NA	TRBJ1-4	CASSLVGTGESAKLFF
TRBV4-1	once	TRBJ2-7	CASRTRDGEDLTYEQYF
TRBV19	NA	TRBJ1-2	CASNLRDRGKKDYGYTF
TRBV19	NA	TRBJ2-7	CASSIDGTFSYEQYF
TRBV7-6	NA	TRBJ1-5	CASSLGSGSNQPQHF
TRBV15	NA	TRBJ2-7	CATSRGSGQVSYEQYF
TRBV4-1	NA	TRBJ2-7	CASSQDRQVSYEQYF
TRBV21-1	NA	TRBJ1-3	CASSKRAGTGNTIYF
TRBV12-3/TRBV12-4	few	TRBJ1-5	CASSSAGHQPQHF
TRBV10-1	NA	TRBJ1-1	CASSRTENTEAFF
TRBV9	NA	TRBJ1-1	CASSVVRGATEAFF
TRBV9	NA	TRBJ2-3	CASSGVNTDTQYF
TRBV5-1	NA	TRBJ1-1	CASSLRMTENTEAFF
TRBV10-3	NA	TRBJ2-7	CAIRGRLEGIEQYF
TRBV6-5	NA	TRBJ1-6	CASSPGTGRSPLHF
TRBV6-5	NA	TRBJ2-2	CASSSRQGMAGELFF
TRBV23-1	NA	TRBJ1-1	CASSHRKQVLNTEAFF
TRBV7-9	NA	TRBJ2-4	CASSPGNIQYF
TRBV7-9	NA	TRBJ1-1	CASSITQGEAFF
TRBV7-8	NA	TRBJ1-4	CASSLAGAGVNEKLFF
TRBV18	NA	TRBJ1-6	CASSPRGAQKATPDNSPLHF
TRBV14	NA	TRBJ2-3	CASSLLTGEAQYF
TRBV12-3/TRBV12-4	NA	TRBJ1-1	CASILGGVTEAFF
TRBV13	NA	TRBJ1-4	CASSLGSATNEKLFF
TRBV6-1	NA	TRBJ1-1	CASSEGAGAANTEAFF
TRBV11-1	NA	TRBJ2-7	CASSFAGGNYYEQYF